These T cell receptor beta chains were read from a single sample in a study of control samples from healthy donors and cancer patients. Profiled with immunoSEQ multiplex PCR; TCRdb holds only in-frame clones, not every one. This table holds 150,000 to 200,000 clones, 85% to 95% found once. Specimen: blood. The origin of the receptors is a woman between 40 and 55 years old in good health. Both conserved end residues are part of each CDR3. D genes are given only for firm matches. Expanded clones get a size class; other rows say once, few or many, or leave the size out.

d_gene,j_gene,abundance,len,v_gene,CDR3nt,CDR3aa
TRBD1,TRBJ1-1,once,14,TRBV5-1,TGCGCCAGCAGCTACGGACAGGGGGGCACTGAAGCTTTCTTT,CASSYGQGGTEAFF
NA,TRBJ1-5,NA,13,TRBV18,TGTGCCAGCTCACCAGGAGTTGCTGCGCCCCAGCATTTT,CASSPGVAAPQHF
TRBD1,TRBJ2-7,NA,15,TRBV6-5,TGTGCCAGCAGCCGAGCGGGACAGGGGGTCTACGAGCAGTACTTC,CASSRAGQGVYEQYF
TRBD2,TRBJ2-7,NA,15,TRBV7-2,TGTGCCAGCAGCTTAACTAGCGGGAGCTCCTACGAGCAGTACTTC,CASSLTSGSSYEQYF
NA,TRBJ1-4,NA,16,TRBV4-3,TGCGCCAGCAGCCAGGTCTGGCGGGCTGCTAATGAAAAACTGTTTTTT,CASSQVWRAANEKLFF
TRBD2,TRBJ2-1,NA,16,TRBV9,TGTGCCAGCAGCCCCAGTAGGGCGGGAGAACGAAATGAGCAGTTCTTC,CASSPSRAGERNEQFF
NA,TRBJ2-7,NA,16,TRBV7-8,TGTGCCAGCAGCTCCCGGCCGCGACAGGTCCCCAACGAGCAGTACTTC,CASSSRPRQVPNEQYF
NA,TRBJ1-4,NA,12,TRBV2,TGTGCCAGCACAGTCAGGGTAGAAAAACTGTTTTTT,CASTVRVEKLFF
NA,TRBJ2-1,NA,15,TRBV25-1,TGTGCCAGCAGTGAAGTGGGGACCCCCTACAATGAGCAGTTCTTC,CASSEVGTPYNEQFF
NA,TRBJ1-6,once,17,TRBV27,TGTGCCAGCAGTTTAGCGGGGGGGTTGGGGTTTGATTCACCCCTCCACTTT,CASSLAGGLGFDSPLHF
TRBD2,TRBJ2-2,NA,19,TRBV7-6,TGTGCCAGCAGCTTAGACCGGACTAGCGGGGGGGCGTACACCGGGGAGCTGTTTTTT,CASSLDRTSGGAYTGELFF
TRBD1,TRBJ2-2,NA,17,TRBV7-2,TGTGCCAGCAGCTTAGTCGGGACAGGGACGAACACCGGGGAGCTGTTTTTT,CASSLVGTGTNTGELFF
NA,TRBJ2-3,NA,15,TRBV6-5,TGTGCCAGCATTGGGGCTGGAGTCTTCGCAGATACGCAGTATTTT,CASIGAGVFADTQYF
NA,TRBJ1-1,NA,14,TRBV7-8,TGTGCCAGCAGATGGGACAAACGGGGCACTGAAGCTTTCTTT,CASRWDKRGTEAFF
TRBD1,TRBJ1-5,NA,15,TRBV27,TGTGCCAGCAGTGCCGGGACAGGGGGCAATCAGCCCCAGCATTTT,CASSAGTGGNQPQHF
NA,TRBJ1-2,NA,14,TRBV19,TGTGCCAGTAGTACCCAGCGTAAGGACTATGGCTACACCTTC,CASSTQRKDYGYTF
TRBD1,TRBJ1-5,NA,16,TRBV4-1,TGCGCCAGCAGCCAGGCCGGGACAGGGGGATATCAGCCCCAGCATTTT,CASSQAGTGGYQPQHF
TRBD2,TRBJ2-7,NA,14,TRBV9,TGTGCCAGCAGCAGATTAGCGGGAGCGTACGAGCAGTACTTC,CASSRLAGAYEQYF
NA,TRBJ1-5,NA,13,TRBV6-5,TGTGCCACCCGGGCTAGCAGAAATCAGCCCCAGCATTTT,CATRASRNQPQHF
NA,TRBJ1-1,NA,15,TRBV6-5,TGTGCCAGCAGTCCCGGGACAACAGTGAACACTGAAGCTTTCTTT,CASSPGTTVNTEAFF
TRBD1,TRBJ1-2,NA,15,TRBV7-2,TGTGCCAGCAGCGAGTTAATGGGACAGCCCTTAGGCTACACCTTC,CASSELMGQPLGYTF
TRBD1,TRBJ1-5,NA,17,TRBV11-2,TGTGCCAGCAGCCCTCGTACTGGGACAGGGGGCAATCAGCCCCAGCATTTT,CASSPRTGTGGNQPQHF
NA,TRBJ1-1,NA,13,TRBV5-1,TGCGCCAGCAGCTTGGAACAGAACACTGAAGCTTTCTTT,CASSLEQNTEAFF
NA,TRBJ1-1,NA,14,TRBV7-9,TGTGCCAGCAGCTTATTACAGACGAACACTGAAGCTTTCTTT,CASSLLQTNTEAFF
TRBD1,TRBJ1-4,few,15,TRBV7-9,TGTGCCAGCAGCTTAGTCACAGGGGGGAGTGAAAAACTGTTTTTT,CASSLVTGGSEKLFF
TRBD1,TRBJ1-1,NA,17,TRBV7-9,TGTGCCAGCAGCTTACCACCGACAGGGATGGTGAACACTGAAGCTTTCTTT,CASSLPPTGMVNTEAFF
TRBD2,TRBJ2-1,NA,15,TRBV5-1,TGCGCCAGCAGCTTGGTAACTAGCGGGATGAATGAGCAGTTCTTC,CASSLVTSGMNEQFF
NA,TRBJ1-4,few,13,TRBV7-2,TGTGCCAGCAGCTTAGCTAAGGGTGAAAAACTGTTTTTT,CASSLAKGEKLFF
TRBD2,TRBJ2-1,NA,16,TRBV7-9,TGTGCCAGCAGCCCGTTGACTAGCGGGGCTTACAATGAGCAGTTCTTC,CASSPLTSGAYNEQFF
TRBD2,TRBJ2-5,NA,19,TRBV7-9,TGTGCCAGCAGCGGCCGGGAACTAGCGGGAGAAAGAAGCCAAGAGACCCAGTACTTC,CASSGRELAGERSQETQYF
NA,TRBJ1-1,NA,10,TRBV29-1,TGCAGCGTTTTAGAGGTGGAAGCTTTCTTT,CSVLEVEAFF
TRBD2,TRBJ2-2,NA,17,TRBV7-2,TGTGCCAGCAGCCCGGCTAGCGGGACCGTCCTGGCCCGGGAGCTGTTTTTT,CASSPASGTVLARELFF
NA,TRBJ2-7,NA,14,TRBV7-8,TGTGCCAGCAGCCAGGGGAATCGGGACGCCGAGCAGTACTTC,CASSQGNRDAEQYF
NA,TRBJ2-1,NA,12,TRBV2,TGTGCCAGCACCCTCGAGACGAATGAGCAGTTCTTC,CASTLETNEQFF
TRBD1,TRBJ1-2,NA,17,TRBV5-1,TGCGCCAGCAGCTTAGCGACAGGGACAAAATCGAACTATGGCTACACCTTC,CASSLATGTKSNYGYTF
NA,TRBJ1-1,few,13,TRBV9,TGTGCCAGCAGCGTAGGCCCGAACACTGAAGCTTTCTTT,CASSVGPNTEAFF
NA,TRBJ1-1,NA,16,TRBV21-1,TGTGCCAGCCTTCTCTACGGACAGGGGGGGAACACTGAAGCTTTCTTT,CASLLYGQGGNTEAFF
TRBD1,TRBJ2-5,NA,15,TRBV20-1,TGCAGTGCTAGTCAGAAAGACAGGGTGGGAGAGACCCAGTACTTC,CSASQKDRVGETQYF
TRBD1,TRBJ1-2,NA,15,TRBV4-3,TGCGCCAGCAGCCAAGATCAGGGGGGGTACTATGGCTACACCTTC,CASSQDQGGYYGYTF
NA,TRBJ2-2,NA,15,TRBV27,TGTGCCAGCAGTTTACGGGCAGACATCACCGGGGAGCTGTTTTTT,CASSLRADITGELFF
NA,TRBJ1-1,NA,15,TRBV19,TGTGCCAGTAGTAATAATCGGCAGGGAGGCTTGGGAGCTTTCTTT,CASSNNRQGGLGAFF
NA,TRBJ1-5,once,16,TRBV3-1/TRBV3-2,TGTGCCAGCAGCCCGCTCCGACTTACGAATGATCAGCCCCAGCATTTT,CASSPLRLTNDQPQHF
NA,TRBJ1-6,NA,14,TRBV6-4,TGTGCCAGCAGTCGGGATTGGGGTAATTCACCCCTCCACTTT,CASSRDWGNSPLHF
NA,TRBJ1-5,NA,16,TRBV21-1,TGTGCCAGCAGCAAACCCCCCAGGGAAGGGCGGCAGCCCCAGCATTTT,CASSKPPREGRQPQHF
NA,TRBJ2-7,NA,14,TRBV9,TGTGCCAGCAGCGTAGACGGGGGGCCATACCGGCAGTACTTC,CASSVDGGPYRQYF
NA,TRBJ1-2,NA,14,TRBV5-5,TGTGCCAGCAGCTTGGGGAGGCAAAACTATGGCTACACCTTC,CASSLGRQNYGYTF
NA,TRBJ1-5,NA,13,TRBV6-1,TGTGCCAGCAGTGAATTCGGTAGTCAGCCCCAGCATTTT,CASSEFGSQPQHF
TRBD2,TRBJ2-1,few,15,TRBV9,TGTGCCAGCAGCGTCCTAGCGGGAGCACGCAATGAGCAGTTCTTC,CASSVLAGARNEQFF
TRBD1,TRBJ1-1,NA,12,TRBV10-2,TGCGCCAGCAGAAGACAGGGGGCGGTCGCTTTCTTT,CASRRQGAVAFF
TRBD1,TRBJ1-3,NA,21,TRBV18,TGTGCCAGCTCACCATTATTCGGACAGGTGGACGGGCCGCGGCCAGGAAACACCATATATTTT,CASSPLFGQVDGPRPGNTIYF
NA,TRBJ1-5,NA,15,TRBV6-2/TRBV6-3,TGTGCCAGCAGCGGGCGGAGGGGGAGCAATCAGCCCCAGCATTTT,CASSGRRGSNQPQHF
NA,TRBJ2-7,NA,15,TRBV5-3,TGTGCCAGAAGCTCAGGCCGACATTACTCCTACGAGCAGTACTTC,CARSSGRHYSYEQYF
NA,TRBJ2-4,NA,18,TRBV5-6,TGTGCCAGCAGCTTGGGGACGGACAGTTTTAAAGCCAAAAACATTCAGTACTTC,CASSLGTDSFKAKNIQYF
NA,TRBJ1-1,NA,15,TRBV7-8,TGTGCCAGCAGGATGCTGGCGGGAGGAAACACTGAAGCTTTCTTT,CASRMLAGGNTEAFF